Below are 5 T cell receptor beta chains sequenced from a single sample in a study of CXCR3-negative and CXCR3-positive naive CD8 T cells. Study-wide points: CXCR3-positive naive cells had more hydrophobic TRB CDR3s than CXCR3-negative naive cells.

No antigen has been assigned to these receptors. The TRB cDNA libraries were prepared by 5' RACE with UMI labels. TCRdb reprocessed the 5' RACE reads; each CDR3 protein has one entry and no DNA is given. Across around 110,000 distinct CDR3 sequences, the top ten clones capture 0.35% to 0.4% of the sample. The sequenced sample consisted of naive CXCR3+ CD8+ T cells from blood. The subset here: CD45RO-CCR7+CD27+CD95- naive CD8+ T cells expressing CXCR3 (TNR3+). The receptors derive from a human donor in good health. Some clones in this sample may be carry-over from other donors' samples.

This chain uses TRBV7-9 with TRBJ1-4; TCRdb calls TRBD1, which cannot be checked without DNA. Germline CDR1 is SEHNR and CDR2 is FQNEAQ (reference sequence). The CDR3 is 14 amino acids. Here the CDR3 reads CASSQTGLNEKLFF.

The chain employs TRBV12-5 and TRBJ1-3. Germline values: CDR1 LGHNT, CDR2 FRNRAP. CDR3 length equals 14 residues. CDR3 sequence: CASASNQLGNTIYF.

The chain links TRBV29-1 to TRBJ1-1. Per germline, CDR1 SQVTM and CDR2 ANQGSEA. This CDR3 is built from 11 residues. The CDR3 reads CSAELNTEAFF.

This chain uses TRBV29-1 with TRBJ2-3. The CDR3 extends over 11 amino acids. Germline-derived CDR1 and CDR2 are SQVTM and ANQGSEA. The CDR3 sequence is CSVLVVDTQYF.

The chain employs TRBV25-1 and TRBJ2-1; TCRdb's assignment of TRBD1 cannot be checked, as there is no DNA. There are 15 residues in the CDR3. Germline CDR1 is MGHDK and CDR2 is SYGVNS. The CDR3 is CASMGKGRTYNEQFF. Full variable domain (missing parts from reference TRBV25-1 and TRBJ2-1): EADIYQTPRYLVIGTGKKITLECSQTMGHDKMYWYQQDPGMELHLIHYSYGVNSTEKGDLSSESTVSRIRTEHFPLTLESARPSHTSQYLCASMGKGRTYNEQFFGPGTRLTVL.